One and the same sample provided the 21 T cell receptor beta chains below, sequenced in a study of cytomegalovirus exposure and HLA in healthy donors. Use of 60 Vbeta and 13 Jbeta primers characterized the PCR. Using immunoSEQ multiplex PCR, the repertoire was profiled, and TCRdb retains in-frame clones only, with some absent. The top ten clones hold 2% to 2.5% of a sample with roughly 110,000 clones, about 85% of them seen once. The sample comprised PBMCs. The receptors here all came from a man aged 25 to 45 in good health and CMV-seronegative.

V and J are TRBV30 and TRBJ1-2, with D possibly being TRBD1 (5 bases). The germline gives CDR1 GTSNPN, CDR2 SVGIG (reference sequence). The CDR3 spans 10 residues. V was trimmed by 8 bases and J by 4 bases, leaving 8 bases between them. As DNA, the CDR3 is TGTGCCGGTACAGGCTATGGCTACACCTTC. This gives the protein CAGTGYGYTF. The full variable domain, its missing parts supplied by reference TRBV30 and TRBJ1-2, is SQTIHQWPATLVQPVGSPLSLECTVEGTSNPNLYWYRQAAGRGLQLLFYSVGIGQISSEVPQNLSASRPQDRQFILSSKKLLLSDSGFYLCAGTGYGYTFGSGTRLTVV.

This clone appeared a few times. The J gene is TRBJ1-1, the V gene TRBV4-1, with D hard to call. The germline V gene encodes CDR1 MGHRA and CDR2 YSYEKL. The germline V and J ends were trimmed by 1 base and 2 bases, with 8 bases remaining between them. The CDR3 is 14 residues long. DNA of the CDR3: TGCGCCAGCAGCCAAGTCGCGAGAAACACTGAAGCTTTCTTT. Translating gives CASSQVARNTEAFF.

The chain combines TRBV10-1 with TRBJ2-3; possibly TRBD2 for D (7 bases). The germline gives CDR1 WNHNN, CDR2 SYGVQD (reference sequence). CDR3 length equals 15 residues. V dropped 2 bases and J dropped 2 bases, with 11 bases sitting between them. CDR3 DNA sequence: TGCGCCAGCAGTGAGAGGGGGAGGGCCACAGATACGCAGTATTTT. Residues: CASSERGRATDTQYF.

The chain carries TRBV5-1 and TRBJ1-4; D may be TRBD1 (6 bases). The CDR3 length is 15 residues. Trimming shortened V by 4 bases and J by 4 bases, and 14 bases separated the two germline ends. Germline CDR1 SGHRS, CDR2 YFSETQ. This CDR3 is CASSQGHRDNEKLFF. CDR3 DNA: TGCGCCAGCAGCCAAGGCCACAGGGATAATGAAAAACTGTTTTTT.

The chain combines TRBV27 with TRBJ1-1; D gene uncertain. CDR1 MNHEY and CDR2 SMNVEV come from the germline V gene (reference sequence). V shed 2 bases and J shed 5 bases, with 9 bases lying between them. This CDR3 is built from 13 residues. CDR3 loop: CASSLAGYTEAFF. The CDR3 region has the DNA TGTGCCAGCAGTTTAGCAGGTTATACTGAAGCTTTCTTT.

This clone was picked up a small number of times. V and J are TRBV10-1 and TRBJ2-1; TRBD2 matches at 9 bases. The germline V gene has CDR1 WNHNN and CDR2 SYGVQD (reference sequence). V shed 5 bases, J shed 6 bases, and the junction held 5 bases outside the gene matches. The CDR3 length is 14 residues. The CDR3 nucleotides are TGCGCCAGCAGTTCAAGCGGGAGGCGCAATGAGCAGTTCTTC. Translating it yields CASSSSGRRNEQFF.

This clone was found once. The DNA for the CDR3 is TGTGCCAGCAACCCATGGGGAGGGCCGTCTAGGCAGTACTTC. Translation: CASNPWGGPSRQYF. The chain carries TRBV28 and TRBJ2-7, with 7 bases identical to TRBD2. The CDR3 has 14 amino acids. CDR1 is MDHEN and CDR2 is SYDVKM in the germline V gene. Germline trimming cut 7 bases from V and 9 bases from J; bases unmatched to any gene: 15.

The V gene is TRBV10-3, the J gene TRBJ2-7; 9 nucleotides agree with TRBD2. CDR1 ENHRY and CDR2 SYGVKD come from the germline V gene. This CDR3 comprises 16 residues. V was pared by 3 bases and J by 3 bases, with 9 bases of the junction left unmatched. The CDR3 DNA is TGTGCCATCAGTGACCTCTTAGCGGGGGCGATCTACGAGCAGTACTTC. Amino acids: CAISDLLAGAIYEQYF.

In its sample, this clone was seen a few times. The CDR3, as DNA: TGTGCCAGCAGCGCCTTGGGTTTGAGGACTGAAGCTTTCTTT. Its translation: CASSALGLRTEAFF. The gene calls are TRBV5-8 and TRBJ1-1, with D unresolved. The CDR3 spans 14 residues. The V and J ends lost 4 bases and 5 bases respectively, with 15 bases between them. Per the germline V gene, CDR1 is SGHTS and CDR2 is YDEGEE.

This rearrangement joins TRBV5-4 to TRBJ2-7, with TRBD1 matching 8 bases. V was clipped by 4 bases and J by 7 bases; unmatched bases: 4. The CDR3 is 12 amino acids. Per germline, CDR1 SGHNT and CDR2 YYREEE (reference sequence). CDR3 sequence: CASSPGTGEQYF. DNA for the CDR3: TGTGCCAGCAGCCCCGGGACAGGAGAGCAGTACTTC.

The J gene is TRBJ1-1, the V gene TRBV9; D is undetermined. CDR1 is SGDLS and CDR2 is YYNGEE in the germline V gene. The V end lost 0 bases, the J end lost 4 bases, and 10 bases lay between the germline ends. The CDR3 totals 14 residues. The DNA of the CDR3 is TGTGCCAGCAGCGTAGATGCGGGTCCCACTGAAGCTTTCTTT. It specifies CASSVDAGPTEAFF.

The genes are TRBV6-6 and TRBJ2-3; D possibly corresponds to TRBD1 (6 bases). This CDR3 region has 13 residues. CDR1 MNHNY and CDR2 SVGAGI come from the germline V gene (reference sequence). Trimming stripped 9 bases from V and 4 bases from J, with 14 bases between. Here the CDR3 reads CASGQLEADTQYF. The CDR3 bases are TGTGCCAGTGGACAGTTGGAGGCAGATACGCAGTATTTT.

V usage is TRBV27 and J usage is TRBJ2-2, with D unresolved. Germline V lookup: CDR1 MNHEY, CDR2 SMNVEV (reference sequence). Trimming shortened V by 2 bases and J by 4 bases, and 8 bases separated the two germline ends. This CDR3 region has 14 residues. CDR3 in amino acids: CASSLTGSTGELFF. CDR3 DNA: TGTGCCAGCAGTTTAACCGGTAGCACCGGGGAGCTGTTTTTT.

The rearrangement links TRBV2 to TRBJ1-6, with D tentatively TRBD1 (5 bases). The germline V gene encodes CDR1 SNHLY and CDR2 FYNNEI. The CDR3 is 16 amino acids. Trimming took off 6 bases at V and 9 bases at J, with 21 bases between the two ends. The DNA for the CDR3 is TGTGCCAGCAGCGTAGACAGCGCCTATATAGCTTCACCCCTCCACTTT. Its protein is CASSVDSAYIASPLHF.

This clone was seen a few times. The CDR3: CASSQDPGQGREQYF. CDR3 DNA: TGCGCCAGCAGCCAAGATCCGGGACAGGGGAGGGAGCAGTACTTC. The J gene is TRBJ2-7, the V gene TRBV4-1; 10 nucleotides match TRBD1. This CDR3 comprises 15 residues. The germline V gene has CDR1 MGHRA and CDR2 YSYEKL. V dropped 0 bases and J dropped 7; count of bases not matched to a gene: 6.

As regards this clone: This sample also contains other DNA sequences that code for the same CDR3. The chain combines TRBV27 with TRBJ2-7; possibly TRBD2 for D (6 bases). The V and J ends lost 3 bases and 6 bases respectively, with 6 bases between them. Germline assignment: CDR1 MNHEY and CDR2 SMNVEV (reference sequence). The CDR3 covers 11 residues. CDR3 coding DNA: TGTGCCAGCAGTTTGGGAGGCGAGCAGTACTTC. Translating it yields CASSLGGEQYF.

The V and J genes are TRBV5-6 and TRBJ2-7; 12 nucleotides agree with TRBD2. CDR1 and CDR2 from the germline V gene are SGHDT and YYEEEE. The V gene end was trimmed by 0 bases and the J gene end by 3 bases; junction bases not matched to a gene: 4. This CDR3 has 16 amino acids. CDR3 bases: TGTGCCAGCAGCTTGGGACTAGCGGGAGCCTTCTACGAGCAGTACTTC. The encoded protein is CASSLGLAGAFYEQYF.

The J gene is TRBJ2-3, the V gene TRBV7-9; 7 bases match TRBD2. Germline V gives CDR1 SEHNR, CDR2 FQNEAQ (reference sequence). The J segment lost 0 bases and the V segment lost 4 bases, leaving 10 bases of the junction unmatched. The CDR3 covers 17 residues. The CDR3 loop is CASSWRASGRSTDTQYF. CDR3 nucleotides: TGTGCCAGCAGCTGGCGGGCTAGCGGACGGAGCACAGATACGCAGTATTTT. Full variable domain (remainder filled in from reference TRBV7-9 and TRBJ2-3): DTGVSQNPRHKITKRGQNVTFRCDPISEHNRLYWYRQTLGQGPEFLTYFQNEAQLEKSRLLSDRFSAERPKGSFSTLEIQRTEQGDSAMYLCASSWRASGRSTDTQYFGPGTRLTVL.

This clone was seen just once. The V gene is TRBV27, the J gene TRBJ1-5; a weak D match, TRBD1 (5 bases). V lost 8 bases and J lost 9, with 17 bases in between. Germline assignment: CDR1 MNHEY and CDR2 SMNVEV (reference sequence). CDR3 length: 13 amino acids. CDR3 sequence (DNA): TGTGCCAGCGGACAAAGAGGTGGATGGCCCCAGCATTTT. This encodes CASGQRGGWPQHF.

The chain joins TRBV5-1 to TRBJ2-5; no clear D. Germline V gene data show CDR1 as SGHRS and CDR2 as YFSETQ. CDR3 length: 13 residues. The ends were cut back, 0 bases at V and 3 bases at J, with 6 bases in the middle. In nucleotides, the CDR3 is TGCGCCAGCAGCTTGGTTTTAAAAGAGACCCAGTACTTC. This sequence encodes CASSLVLKETQYF.

This rearrangement joins TRBV10-3 to TRBJ2-7; 11 nucleotides agree with TRBD2. The CDR3 has 16 amino acids. CDR1 and CDR2 from the germline V gene are ENHRY and SYGVKD. The J segment lost 0 bases and the V segment lost 4 bases, leaving 5 bases of the junction unmatched. CDR3 sequence: CAISGPTSGDSYEQYF. The CDR3 DNA sequence: TGTGCCATCAGTGGACCGACTAGCGGGGACTCCTACGAGCAGTACTTC.